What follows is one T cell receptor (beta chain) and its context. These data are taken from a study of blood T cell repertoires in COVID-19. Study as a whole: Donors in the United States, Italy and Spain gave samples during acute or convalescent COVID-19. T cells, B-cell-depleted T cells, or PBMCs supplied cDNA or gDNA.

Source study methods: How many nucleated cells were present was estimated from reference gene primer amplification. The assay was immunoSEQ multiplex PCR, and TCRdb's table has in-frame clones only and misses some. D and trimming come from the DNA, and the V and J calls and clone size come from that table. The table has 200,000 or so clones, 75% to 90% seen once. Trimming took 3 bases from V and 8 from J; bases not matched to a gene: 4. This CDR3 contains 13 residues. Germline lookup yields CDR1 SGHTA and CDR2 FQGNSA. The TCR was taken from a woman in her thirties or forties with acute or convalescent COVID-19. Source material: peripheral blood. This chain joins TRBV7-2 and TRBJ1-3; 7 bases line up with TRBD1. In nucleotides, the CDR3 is TGTGCCAGCAGCTTGACAGGGTGGGACACCATATATTTT. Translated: CASSLTGWDTIYF.